This T cell receptor beta chain was sequenced for a study of follicular helper T cells after annual influenza vaccination. Whole-study context: Across the 2013-2014, 2014-2015 and 2015-2016 vaccination seasons, some subjects were resampled.

Only in-frame clones appear in the TCRdb table, and some are missing; sequencing was by immunoSEQ multiplex PCR. This table has some 15,000 clones, approximately 84% appearing once. CDR1 is SGDLS, CDR2 YYNGEE, per germline. The J segment lost 0 bases and the V segment lost 0 bases, leaving 5 bases of the junction unmatched. The CDR3 runs 17 residues. The time point: 2014-2015 season, 7 days after vaccination. ICOS+CD38+ and ICOS-CD38- fractions were sorted from non-naive CD4+CXCR5+PD-1+ cells. The chain is built from TRBV9 and TRBJ2-5; 10 bases match TRBD2. This sequence was found in an adult who received the influenza vaccine. The input for sequencing was CXCR5+ CD38- circulating T follicular helper cells from blood, taken 7 days after influenza vaccination. As for subset: circulating Tfh, non-naive CD4+CXCR5+PD-1+ (ICOS+CD38+ or ICOS-CD38-). The CDR3 reads CASSVGGSGGYQETQYF. The CDR3 DNA reads as TGTGCCAGCAGCGTAGGAGGTAGCGGGGGGTACCAAGAGACCCAGTACTTC.